Listed below are T cell receptor beta chains from one sample, sequenced in a study of blood T cell repertoires in COVID-19. This table comes from immunoSEQ multiplex PCR, and its TCRdb copy is limited to in-frame clones, with some not included. The table includes 97,000 or so clones, 82% detected once. The sequenced sample was peripheral blood. All receptors derive from a man at least 80 years old with acute or convalescent COVID-19. Both conserved end residues are trimmed from each CDR3.

>TRBJ2-2|TRBV11-2
ASSLAGGGMNTGELF
>TRBJ1-1|TRBV29-1
SVEGGQGWNTEAF
>TRBJ1-1|TRBV6-5
ASISGTGWTEAF
>TRBJ1-2|TRBV7-9
ASSQGQISPGRSGYT
>TRBJ2-7|TRBV28
ASSLRAAHYEQY
>TRBJ1-1|TRBV7-2
ASRPGGMNTEAF
>TRBJ2-5|TRBV20-1
SASYSGGARETQY
>TRBJ2-7|TRBV5-1
ASSREGAAYEQY
>TRBJ1-3|TRBV9
ASSVGLISSGNTIY
>TRBJ1-1|TRBV11-2
ASSLGPQRQGRNTEAF
>TRBJ1-2|TRBV29-1
SVKGANYGYT
>TRBJ2-1|TRBV19
ASSSGQGPRSYNEQF
>TRBJ2-3|TRBV5-1
ASSLVSTDTQY
>TRBJ1-1|TRBV9
ASSVGLRLNTEAF
>TRBJ1-6|TRBV6-5
ASSYKGAWDNSPLH
>TRBJ2-1|TRBV6-5
ASSSGRTYNEQF
>TRBJ1-1|TRBV27
ASSLYAASNTEAF
>TRBJ1-2|TRBV19
ASSIEGTPNGYT
>TRBJ2-5|TRBV5-1
ASSIGTTGKTQY
>TRBJ1-2|TRBV4-3
ASSQDLIRGGENGYT
>TRBJ2-1|TRBV28
ASSSSLTFSGEQF
>TRBJ1-5|TRBV19
ASSIVDGPQH
>TRBJ2-5|TRBV25-1
ASSEHRGRAETQY
>TRBJ2-3|TRBV7-9
ASSSSYRDRDRQDTQY